The rows below give T cell receptor beta chains drawn from one sample of a study of blood T cell repertoires in COVID-19. Clones were read by immunoSEQ multiplex PCR, and TCRdb kept only the in-frame ones, dropping some. Altogether over 65,000 clones are present, roughly 80% being singletons, with the ten largest covering over 15%. Sequencing was carried out using peripheral blood. All receptors come from an elderly man with active or convalescent COVID-19. The CDR3 runs from the conserved cysteine through the conserved F or W. Each record gives: D gene, V gene, J gene, clone size, CDR3 DNA, CDR3 protein. D genes are given only for firm matches. Size values are once, few and many counts, or a class for expanded clones, and some rows have none.

>NA|TRBV4-1|TRBJ1-4|NA
TGCGCCAGCAGCCAAGATCCCGCCAGGGGTGGGGAAAAACTGTTTTTT
CASSQDPARGGEKLFF
>NA|TRBV6-5|TRBJ1-1|NA
TGTGCCAGCAGAATCAAAGGGGGCACTGAAGCTTTCTTT
CASRIKGGTEAFF
>NA|TRBV3-1/TRBV3-2|TRBJ1-2|NA
TGTGCCAGCAGCCAAGGAGGGGGGGCGGGTGGCTACACCTTC
CASSQGGGAGGYTF
>TRBD1|TRBV7-9|TRBJ2-2|NA
TGTGCCAGCAGCTTGCGGGACAGGGGAGACACCGGGGAGCTGTTTTTT
CASSLRDRGDTGELFF
>NA|TRBV30|TRBJ1-5|NA
TGTGCCTGGAGCAAGACAGGTCCTTATCAGCCCCAGCATTTT
CAWSKTGPYQPQHF
>TRBD2|TRBV6-5|TRBJ2-2|once
TGTGCCAGTACGGGAAGCGGGGTAGGCGGGGAGCTGTTTTTT
CASTGSGVGGELFF
>TRBD1|TRBV6-5|TRBJ1-6|NA
TGTGCCAGCAGTCCGAATCGACAGGGACGGGCCCTCCACTTT
CASSPNRQGRALHF
>TRBD2|TRBV5-1|TRBJ2-3|NA
TGCGCCAGCAGTCCGCCCCGGGGGGATGGGGATACGCAGTATTTT
CASSPPRGDGDTQYF
>NA|TRBV27|TRBJ2-1|NA
TGTGCCAGCAGTTTTCGTAGACTCGACAATGAGCAGTTCTTC
CASSFRRLDNEQFF
>NA|TRBV27|TRBJ1-1|NA
TGTGCCAGCAGTAACAGGGCGATCACTGAAGCTTTCTTT
CASSNRAITEAFF
>NA|TRBV7-9|TRBJ2-1|once
TGTGCCAGCATCACGCCCGGACTACCTAACAATGAGCAGTTCTTC
CASITPGLPNNEQFF
>TRBD1|TRBV6-1|TRBJ2-1|NA
TGTGCCAGCAGTGAGGGACAGGTAGTGGTCAATGAGCAGTTCTTC
CASSEGQVVVNEQFF
>NA|TRBV5-6|TRBJ2-1|NA
TGTGCCAGCAGCCTTTTTGCCGCCACTACCTACAATGAGCAGTTCTTC
CASSLFAATTYNEQFF
>TRBD2|TRBV27|TRBJ2-1|NA
TGTGCCAGCAGTTCCATCCTCGGGACTAGCGGGAAAAGTACCTACAATGAGCAGTTCTTC
CASSSILGTSGKSTYNEQFF
>NA|TRBV19|TRBJ1-1|NA
TGTGCCAGTAGTACCCGCCAAACAGGTCGAGCTTTCTTT
CASSTRQTGRAFF
>NA|TRBV5-1|TRBJ2-2|NA
TGCGCCAGCAGCTTGGAGGTAGCCCCGAACACCGGGGAGCTGTTTTTT
CASSLEVAPNTGELFF
>NA|TRBV3-1/TRBV3-2|TRBJ1-3|NA
TGTGCCAGCAGCCACCACAGGAAGGGTCTTGGAAACACCATATATTTT
CASSHHRKGLGNTIYF
>TRBD1|TRBV3-1/TRBV3-2|TRBJ2-3|NA
TGTGCCAGCAGCACTAAACCGGGACAGGGAAAGCTAAATACGCAGTATTTT
CASSTKPGQGKLNTQYF
>TRBD1|TRBV9|TRBJ1-6|NA
TGTGCCAGCAGCGTAGGTTTAGGGGGCGACTCACCCCTCCACTTT
CASSVGLGGDSPLHF
>NA|TRBV10-2|TRBJ2-5|NA
TGCGCCAGCAGCCTAGGACAGCTCCAAGAGACCCAGTACTTC
CASSLGQLQETQYF
>TRBD2|TRBV4-2|TRBJ2-1|NA
TGTGCCAGCAGCCAGCCTCGGGGGGTTTACTACAATGAGCAGTTCTTC
CASSQPRGVYYNEQFF
>TRBD1|TRBV15|TRBJ2-4|few
TGTGCCACCAGCAGATCCTATACCGGGACAGCTAACCTAGCCAAAAACATTCAGTACTTC
CATSRSYTGTANLAKNIQYF
>NA|TRBV7-2|TRBJ1-6|NA
TGTGCCAGCAGCTCCCCTCGGACAGCTCCTAATTCACCCCTCCACTTT
CASSSPRTAPNSPLHF
>NA|TRBV18|TRBJ1-1|NA
TGTGCCAGCTCGCAGGCCGAACTGAACACTGAAGCTTTCTTT
CASSQAELNTEAFF
>NA|TRBV7-9|TRBJ1-6|NA
TGTGCCAGCAGTGAGGGCACCAATTCACCCCTCCACTTT
CASSEGTNSPLHF
>NA|TRBV7-9|TRBJ1-2|few
TGTGCCAGCAGCCCCCGTAGGGGCTATGGCTACACCTTC
CASSPRRGYGYTF
>TRBD2|TRBV3-1/TRBV3-2|TRBJ2-3|NA
TGTGCCAGCAGCCAATCCGGGACTAGGAACAGTGGAGGTACGCAGTATTTT
CASSQSGTRNSGGTQYF
>TRBD1|TRBV11-1|TRBJ2-3|NA
TGTGCCAGCAGCCAACAGCGAGGGGGCGCAGATACGCAGTATTTT
CASSQQRGGADTQYF
>NA|TRBV10-3|TRBJ2-1|NA
TGTGCCATCAGTGATGGGCTAGCTGATGGCAATGAGCAGTTCTTC
CAISDGLADGNEQFF
>TRBD1|TRBV10-3|TRBJ1-6|NA
TGTGCCATCAGTCGGGACAGCTCCTATAATTCACCCCTCCACTTT
CAISRDSSYNSPLHF
>TRBD2|TRBV19|TRBJ2-5|NA
TGTGCCAGTAGTATGGCCGGCCAGACTAGCGGGGTAGGGGAGACCCAGTACTTC
CASSMAGQTSGVGETQYF
>TRBD2|TRBV5-1|TRBJ2-2|NA
TGCGCCAGCAGCTGGTTAGCGGGATCGAACACCGGGGAGCTGTTTTTT
CASSWLAGSNTGELFF
>TRBD1|TRBV19|TRBJ1-4|NA
TGTGCCAGTAGTACGGACAGGGCAAAACTGTTTTTT
CASSTDRAKLFF
>TRBD1|TRBV7-8|TRBJ1-1|NA
TGTGCCAGCAGCCTAGGACAGGTTCTGAACACTGAAGCTTTCTTT
CASSLGQVLNTEAFF
>TRBD2|TRBV19|TRBJ2-5|NA
TGTGCCAGTACCGAGACTAGCGGGAGAGTAGAGACCCAGTACTTC
CASTETSGRVETQYF
>NA|TRBV29-1|TRBJ1-4|NA
TGCAGCGTTGTTTGGGTGCGGGAGAATGAAAAACTGTTTTTT
CSVVWVRENEKLFF
>TRBD1|TRBV18|TRBJ1-1|NA
TGTGCCAGCTCACCTCGTCGGGACAGGAACACTGAAGCTTTCTTT
CASSPRRDRNTEAFF
>NA|TRBV28|TRBJ1-2|NA
TGTGCCAGCAGTTTGGGACAATCGATCCATGGCTACACCTTC
CASSLGQSIHGYTF
>NA|TRBV6-5|TRBJ1-4|NA
TGTGCCAGCCAAGGGGCTAATAATGAAAAACTGTTTTTT
CASQGANNEKLFF
>TRBD1|TRBV7-8|TRBJ2-6|once
TGTGCCAGCAGCCTCACAGGGGTTAACTCTGGGGCCAACGTCCTGACTTTC
CASSLTGVNSGANVLTF
>TRBD2|TRBV9|TRBJ2-3|NA
TGTGCCAGCAGCGAGAGCGGGACTAGCGGATTGAATACGCAGTATTTT
CASSESGTSGLNTQYF
>TRBD1|TRBV6-5|TRBJ2-2|NA
TGTGCCAGCAGTTACTCAAGGGGGCGAGGGGAGCTGTTTTTT
CASSYSRGRGELFF
>NA|TRBV21-1|TRBJ1-6|NA
TGTGCCAGCAGCAAAGGAGAGCCGAGGGGGCGGGATTCACCCCTCCACTTT
CASSKGEPRGRDSPLHF
>TRBD1|TRBV4-1|TRBJ2-5|NA
TGCGCCAGCACGCCCGACAGGGGAGTAGGGGAGACCCAGTACTTC
CASTPDRGVGETQYF
>TRBD1|TRBV19|TRBJ1-1|NA
TGTGCCAGTAACGTACAGGGGGCCGGCACTGAAGCTTTCTTT
CASNVQGAGTEAFF
>TRBD1|TRBV30|TRBJ1-2|NA
TGTGCCTGGAGTGTAGGGGGCGCTGGCTACACCTTC
CAWSVGGAGYTF
>NA|TRBV19|TRBJ2-5|NA
TGTGCCAGTAGTTGGCAGGGCCAAGAGACCCAGTACTTC
CASSWQGQETQYF
>TRBD1|TRBV28|TRBJ1-2|NA
TGTGCCAGCAGCACAGGGGGGGCCCCTCAGGGCTACACCTTC
CASSTGGAPQGYTF
>TRBD1|TRBV19|TRBJ1-2|NA
TGTGCCAGTAGTATAGTCGGGACAGGGATGGATGGCTACACCTTC
CASSIVGTGMDGYTF
>NA|TRBV19|TRBJ2-3|NA
TGTGCCAGTAGACTCACAGATACGCAGTATTTT
CASRLTDTQYF
>NA|TRBV19|TRBJ2-4|NA
TGTGCCAGTAGTATATCCCCCCGAAACAGGGCGGGAGCCAAAAACATTCAGTACTTC
CASSISPRNRAGAKNIQYF
>NA|TRBV5-1|TRBJ1-4|once
TGCGCCAGCAGATTGACAGACGCTAATGAAAAACTGTTTTTT
CASRLTDANEKLFF
>TRBD1|TRBV6-6|TRBJ2-1|NA
TGTGCCAGCACCCCGGGACAGGGGGGTATTTACAATGAGCAGTTCTTC
CASTPGQGGIYNEQFF
>TRBD2|TRBV19|TRBJ2-3|NA
TGTGCCAGTAGCCGAGGAACTAGCGGAATCACAGATACGCAGTATTTT
CASSRGTSGITDTQYF